Presented here are 30 T cell receptor beta chains from one specimen sequenced in a study of blood T cell repertoires in COVID-19. Using immunoSEQ multiplex PCR, the repertoire was profiled, and TCRdb retains in-frame clones only, with some absent. The profile shows hundreds of thousands of clones, 70% to 85% of them singletons. The sequenced material came from peripheral blood. These receptors were collected from a woman at least 80 years old with active or convalescent COVID-19.

The CDR3 nucleotides are TGTGCCAGCAGCGCAAAACTGGGGGGTTATAGCAATCAGCCCCAGCATTTT. Encoded protein: CASSAKLGGYSNQPQHF. The rearrangement uses TRBV5-5 and TRBJ1-5, with D tentatively TRBD1 (5 bases). CDR1 SGHKS and CDR2 YYEKEE come from the germline V gene (reference sequence). Deletions cut 4 bases from V and 0 bases from J, with 17 bases between. This CDR3 has 17 residues.

CDR3 sequence: CASSHRQANTGELFF. For the CDR3, the DNA is TGTGCCAGCAGCCATAGACAGGCGAACACCGGGGAGCTGTTTTTT. The chain carries TRBV3-1 (or the pseudogene TRBV3-2) and TRBJ2-2, with D maybe TRBD1 (6 bases). Deletions cut 3 bases from V and 0 bases from J, with 8 bases between. The CDR3 spans 15 residues. CDR1 and CDR2 (germline): LGHDT, YNNKEL (reference sequence).

This sequence joins TRBV7-9 and TRBJ2-7, with TRBD2 identical over 7 bases. This CDR3 has 12 residues. V lost 1 base, J lost 9 bases, and 3 bases stayed unmatched. CDR1 and CDR2 from the germline V gene are SEHNR and FQNEAQ (reference sequence). The CDR3 protein is CASSLGTSGQYF. CDR3 DNA sequence: TGTGCCAGCAGCTTAGGGACTAGTGGGCAGTACTTC.

The CDR3 DNA reads as TGTGCCAGCAGCTTAGGAACAGGGCGTATCTCAGATACGCAGTATTTT. Translation gives CASSLGTGRISDTQYF. The chain recombines TRBV11-2 with TRBJ2-3; possible D gene TRBD1, 6 bases. The CDR3 spans 16 residues. Trimming removed 1 base at V and 4 bases at J, with 15 bases between. Germline V gives CDR1 SGHAT, CDR2 FQNNGV.

CDR3 loop: CASKYRDSIDEQFF. CDR3 DNA: TGCGCCAGCAAATATAGGGACTCCATCGATGAGCAGTTCTTC. The chain has TRBV10-2 and TRBJ2-1; perhaps TRBD2 as D (6 bases). CDR3 length equals 14 residues. Between the trimmed V and J ends, which lost 7 bases and 8 bases, there was a span of 18 bases. Germline V gene sequence: CDR1 WSHSY, CDR2 SAAADI.

This chain joins TRBV30 and TRBJ1-1; perhaps TRBD1 as D (5 bases). The CDR3 extends over 11 amino acids. V shed 4 bases and J shed 5 bases, with 8 bases lying between them. The germline V gene has CDR1 GTSNPN and CDR2 SVGIG (reference sequence). CDR3 in amino acids: CAWTGYTEAFF. The CDR3 DNA reads as TGTGCCTGGACAGGGTATACTGAAGCTTTCTTT.

The chain recombines TRBV3-1 (or the pseudogene TRBV3-2) with TRBJ2-1, with D tentatively TRBD1 (5 bases). The germline V gene has CDR1 LGHDT and CDR2 YNNKEL (reference sequence). The CDR3 is 12 residues long. Trimming stripped 1 base from V and 15 bases from J, with 13 bases between. CDR3 loop: CASSQARDFWFF. The CDR3 region has the DNA TGTGCCAGCAGCCAAGCCAGGGATTTTTGGTTCTTC.

This chain connects TRBV12-3 or TRBV12-4 to TRBJ1-1; D not certain. The V and J ends lost 5 bases and 4 bases respectively, with 5 bases between them. The CDR3 extends over 11 amino acids. The DNA for the CDR3 is TGTGCCAGCAGTCCATTCACTGAAGCTTTCTTT. Translation gives CASSPFTEAFF.

The V call is TRBV7-9, the J call TRBJ2-5; 8 bases are shared with TRBD1. Trimming at V came to 5 bases and at J to 3 bases, leaving 2 bases not matched to a gene. Germline lookup yields CDR1 SEHNR and CDR2 FQNEAQ (reference sequence). This CDR3 comprises 13 residues. The CDR3: CASSQGQEETQYF. The CDR3, as DNA: TGTGCCAGCAGCCAGGGACAGGAAGAGACCCAGTACTTC.

The chain joins TRBV5-1 to TRBJ2-3; 7 nucleotides line up with TRBD1. The CDR3 is 17 residues long. Germline V lookup: CDR1 SGHRS, CDR2 YFSETQ. The V segment lost 0 bases and the J segment 2 bases; nucleotides outside the gene matches: 9. CDR3 in DNA: TGCGCCAGCAGCTTGGGGGACAGCCTAGGGGACACAGATACGCAGTATTTT. This sequence encodes CASSLGDSLGDTDTQYF.

CDR3 residues: CASSEAVLASYNEQFF. CDR3 bases: TGTGCCAGCAGTGAAGCTGTACTAGCTTCCTACAATGAGCAGTTCTTC. The rearrangement uses TRBV6-1 and TRBJ2-1, with a possible D match to TRBD2 (6 bases). CDR1 and CDR2 (germline): MNHNS, SASEGT. The CDR3 is made up of 16 amino acids. The V and J ends lost 0 bases and 1 base respectively, with 10 bases between them.

The J gene is TRBJ1-5, the V gene TRBV12-3 or TRBV12-4, with 8 bases matching TRBD1. Unmatched junction bases numbered 9, after V lost 8 bases and J lost 9 bases. This CDR3 region has 13 residues. CDR3 protein: CASSDRAQGPQHF. The CDR3 nucleotides are TGTGCCAGCTCGGACAGGGCCCAAGGGCCCCAGCATTTT.

The chain has TRBV6-6 and TRBJ1-2, with 12 bases identical to TRBD1. Looked up from germline, CDR1 is MNHNY and CDR2 is SVGAGI (reference sequence). With V trimmed by 4 bases and J by 5 bases, 5 bases remained unmatched. CDR3 length: 15 residues. CDR3 sequence (DNA): TGTGCCAGCAGTTCCCGGGACAGGGGGCGTTATGGCTACACCTTC. Protein sequence: CASSSRDRGRYGYTF.

The chain uses TRBV7-9 and TRBJ2-5; D gene uncertain. CDR3 length: 12 residues. V was cut by 3 bases and J by 5 bases, with 7 bases left in between. Germline CDR1 reads SEHNR; CDR2 reads FQNEAQ (reference sequence). The DNA of the CDR3 is TGTGCCAGCAGCTTTTCTACGGAGACCCAGTACTTC. Protein product: CASSFSTETQYF.

This clone was detected only once. The CDR3, as DNA: TGTGCCAGCAGCTCCGCCCCGGGATCCCATACCTACGAGCAGTACTTC. It specifies CASSSAPGSHTYEQYF. The V call is TRBV5-6, the J call TRBJ2-7; D might be TRBD2 (5 bases). The CDR3 covers 16 residues. Per germline, CDR1 SGHDT and CDR2 YYEEEE. Trimming shortened V by 3 bases and J by 2 bases, and 18 bases separated the two germline ends.

This clone was found once. This sequence joins TRBV29-1 and TRBJ1-4; maybe TRBD1 (5 bases). The CDR3 length is 12 residues. Germline V CDR1 and CDR2: SQVTM, ANQGSEA. Trimming pared 0 bases from V and 10 bases from J, leaving 9 bases between. The CDR3 sequence is CSVEDRVGKLFF. CDR3 in DNA: TGCAGCGTTGAAGACAGGGTAGGAAAACTGTTTTTT.

The V and J genes are TRBV5-1 and TRBJ2-5; tentative D call: TRBD2 (5 bases). The germline V gene encodes CDR1 SGHRS and CDR2 YFSETQ. Trimming cost V 4 bases and J 2 bases, with 12 bases left between them. CDR3 length equals 14 residues. The CDR3 here is CASSTRAFQETQYF. In DNA form, the CDR3 reads TGCGCCAGCAGCACGCGGGCCTTTCAAGAGACCCAGTACTTC.

The genes are TRBV2 and TRBJ1-4; 7 bases are a match to TRBD1. CDR1 SNHLY and CDR2 FYNNEI come from the germline V gene. This CDR3 has 15 residues. After removal of 2 bases from V and 3 bases from J, the junction contained 3 bases not matched to a gene. The CDR3 protein is CASSELTGSNEKLFF. The DNA of the CDR3 is TGTGCCAGCAGTGAACTGACAGGGTCTAATGAAAAACTGTTTTTT.

V gene TRBV7-2 combines with J gene TRBJ1-1, with TRBD1 matching over 7 bases. Germline CDR1 and CDR2: SGHTA and FQGNSA. The junction had 4 bases not matched to a gene; V was cut back by 5 bases and J by 4 bases. The length of the CDR3 is 13 residues. CDR3 protein: CASSAQGGTEAFF. In DNA, the CDR3 is TGTGCCAGCAGCGCGCAGGGGGGCACTGAAGCTTTCTTT.

This chain uses TRBV5-8 with TRBJ2-7; no clear D. Germline CDR1 SGHTS, CDR2 YDEGEE. The ends were cut back, 1 base at V and 6 bases at J, with 5 bases in the middle. The length of the CDR3 is 11 residues. CDR3 DNA: TGTGCCAGCAGCTTGCTCCGCGAGCAGTACTTC. This sequence encodes CASSLLREQYF. Drawing the rest from reference TRBV5-8 and TRBJ2-7, the complete variable domain is EAGVTQSPTHLIKTRGQQATLRCSPISGHTSVYWYQQALGLGLQFLLWYDEGEERNRGNFPPRFSGRQFPNYSSELNVNALELEDSALYLCASSLLREQYFGPGTRLTVT.

The rearrangement joins TRBV2 to TRBJ1-6; 7 positions agree with TRBD1. CDR3 length: 14 amino acids. Losses at the gene ends were 7 bases for V and 6 bases for J; bases not matched to a gene: 6. CDR1 SNHLY and CDR2 FYNNEI come from the germline V gene. Here the CDR3 reads CASTPGQINSPLHF. Written as DNA, the CDR3 is TGTGCCAGCACCCCGGGACAGATTAATTCACCCCTCCACTTT.

This sequence joins TRBV2 and TRBJ2-3, with 7 positions matching TRBD2. Germline lookup yields CDR1 SNHLY and CDR2 FYNNEI. V lost 7 bases, J lost 0 bases, and 13 bases stayed unmatched. The CDR3 is 17 residues long. For the CDR3, the DNA is TGTGCCAGCACGGGGGTTGGGCTAGCGGCTAGCACAGATACGCAGTATTTT. Its protein is CASTGVGLAASTDTQYF.

The J gene is TRBJ1-1, the V gene TRBV7-2; TRBD1 is a possible D gene (5 bases). Germline V gives CDR1 SGHTA, CDR2 FQGNSA. Trimming stripped 2 bases from V and 2 bases from J, with 9 bases between. The CDR3 has 14 amino acids. This chain's CDR3 is CASSLRGFNTEAFF. CDR3 nucleotide sequence: TGTGCCAGCAGCTTAAGGGGTTTCAACACTGAAGCTTTCTTT.

The chain couples TRBV2 to TRBJ1-1; weak D call: TRBD1 (6 bases). There are 15 residues in the CDR3. Trimming pared 8 bases from V and 0 bases from J, leaving 16 bases between. The germline V gene encodes CDR1 SNHLY and CDR2 FYNNEI. The CDR3 DNA reads TGTGCCAGCGGGGCACAGGGTCTCATGAACACTGAAGCTTTCTTT. This gives the protein CASGAQGLMNTEAFF.

The J gene is TRBJ1-2, the V gene TRBV27; 7 nucleotides agree with TRBD1. V was clipped by 3 bases and J by 5 bases; unmatched bases: 15. Germline V gene data show CDR1 as MNHEY and CDR2 as SMNVEV (reference sequence). This CDR3 has 17 residues. The CDR3 here is CASSLVRDSGGFYGYTF. In DNA form, the CDR3 reads TGTGCCAGCAGTTTGGTCCGGGACAGCGGGGGATTTTATGGCTACACCTTC.

The genes are TRBV20-1 and TRBJ2-1; D perhaps matches TRBD2 (5 bases). The CDR3 runs to 10 residues. The germline V gene encodes CDR1 DFQATT and CDR2 SNEGSKA (reference sequence). The CDR3 protein is CSPSTNEQFF. In DNA form, the CDR3 reads TGCAGCCCTAGCACCAATGAGCAGTTCTTC.

The chain recombines TRBV6-5 with TRBJ1-4; 7 bases are a match to TRBD1. Looked up from germline, CDR1 is MNHEY and CDR2 is SVGAGI. The V segment lost 7 bases and the J segment 0 bases; nucleotides outside the gene matches: 5. The CDR3 sequence is 15 residues long. The CDR3 DNA sequence: TGTGCCAGCACGGGACAGCGAGCAACTAATGAAAAACTGTTTTTT. It codes for CASTGQRATNEKLFF.

The chain links TRBV6-1 to TRBJ1-6; no firm D call. The V end was cut by 2 bases, the J end by 5 bases, with 13 bases between. The CDR3 is made up of 16 amino acids. Germline values: CDR1 MNHNS, CDR2 SASEGT. As DNA, the CDR3 is TGTGCCAGCAGTGAAAATCCGGGCGGGGATAATTCACCCCTCCACTTT. Protein sequence: CASSENPGGDNSPLHF.

To note about this clone: Other nucleotide sequences in the sample specify the same CDR3. The CDR3 loop is CSVEDRDYGYTF. CDR3 sequence (DNA): TGCAGCGTCGAGGACAGGGACTATGGCTACACCTTC. This chain joins TRBV29-1 and TRBJ1-2, with 8 bases aligning to TRBD1. The CDR3 runs 12 residues. Germline V gene sequence: CDR1 SQVTM, CDR2 ANQGSEA. V trimming: 6 bases; J trimming: 3 bases; junction bases outside the gene matches: 3.

V is TRBV28 and J is TRBJ2-1, with 8 bases lining up with TRBD2. CDR3 size: 14 residues. Trimming cost V 6 bases and J 9 bases; bases outside gene matches: 10. Per germline, CDR1 MDHEN and CDR2 SYDVKM. The CDR3 region is CASSFGGSGVEQFF. CDR3 in DNA: TGTGCCAGCAGCTTCGGGGGTAGCGGGGTTGAGCAGTTCTTC.